This record looks at one T cell receptor beta chain sequence and its context. What it binds is unknown. The primer mix had 52 TRBV and 13 TRBJ primers. The table came from immunoSEQ multiplex PCR; TCRdb's copy has only in-frame clones and leaves some out. The sample shows 20,000 to 25,000 clones, more than 70% of them seen only once. This sample stems from a study of regulatory T cells. Study results and limitations: Hydrophobic residues at CDR3 positions 6 and 7 were enriched in conventional CD4+ T cells of CD3G-deficient patients.

The CDR3 runs to 14 residues. With 6 bases removed from V and 3 bases from J, the gap between germline ends came to 14 bases. Per the germline V gene, CDR1 is MDHEN and CDR2 is SYDVKM. Sorting split CD4+ cells into CD25-high CD127-low Tregs and CD25-low CD127-high conventional T cells. The source is a child aged 5-17 years with CD3G deficiency. The sequencing sample was made of conventional CD4+ T cells sorted from blood. This sequence joins TRBV28 and TRBJ1-1, with D possibly being TRBD1 (5 bases). The CDR3 region has the DNA TGTGCCAGCAGGGCTACAGGATCGTACACTGAAGCTTTCTTT. This gives the protein CASRATGSYTEAFF.